These 18 T cell receptor beta chains were sequenced from one sample in a study of cytomegalovirus exposure and HLA in healthy donors. Sequencing was performed with immunoSEQ multiplex PCR; in TCRdb, only in-frame clones are kept and a portion is missing. Found here are about 78,000 clones, about 95% of them singletons; the top ten hold around 1.6%. The sequencing input was PBMCs. Every receptor here comes from a man aged 18-30 years in good health and CMV-seropositive.

This chain joins TRBV5-6 and TRBJ2-5; possibly TRBD1 for D (7 bases). The V end was cut by 3 bases, the J end by 6 bases, with 21 bases between. CDR1 SGHDT and CDR2 YYEEEE come from the germline V gene. The CDR3 has 16 amino acids. The CDR3 protein is CASSSLLAGGLKTQYF. The CDR3 nucleotides read TGTGCCAGCAGCTCCCTACTGGCAGGGGGGTTGAAGACCCAGTACTTC.

DNA for the CDR3: TGTGCCAGCAGCTTTGGAGGCGGTGGCTACACCTTC. It yields the protein CASSFGGGGYTF. J is TRBJ1-2 and V is TRBV7-9; no clear D. Germline values: CDR1 SEHNR, CDR2 FQNEAQ (reference sequence). Trimming stripped 3 bases from V and 7 bases from J, with 9 bases between. The CDR3 sequence is 12 residues long.

This sequence joins TRBV15 and TRBJ2-6, with a weak D call TRBD2 (6 bases). V lost 0 bases and J 4 bases, leaving 10 bases between the germline ends. This CDR3 is 16 amino acids long. CDR1 and CDR2 (germline): LNHNV, YYDKDF (reference sequence). The CDR3 loop is CATSRDRGTGANVLTF. CDR3 bases: TGTGCCACCAGCAGAGATCGGGGGACCGGGGCCAACGTCCTGACTTTC.

The CDR3 DNA reads TGTGCCAGCAGCCTTAGAGTCGGTTCGACAGATACGCAGTATTTT. It encodes CASSLRVGSTDTQYF. The V and J genes are TRBV9 and TRBJ2-3, with D unresolved. Trimming shortened V by 4 bases and J by 3 bases, and 15 bases separated the two germline ends. The CDR3 spans 15 residues. Germline V gene sequence: CDR1 SGDLS, CDR2 YYNGEE.

This chain links TRBV4-1 with TRBJ1-2; D call uncertain. This CDR3 spans 15 amino acids. Trimming removed 1 base from V and 0 bases from J, with 9 bases in between. Germline V gene data show CDR1 as MGHRA and CDR2 as YSYEKL. In nucleotides, the CDR3 is TGCGCCAGCAGCCAAGGGCAGGCAGCTAACTATGGCTACACCTTC. Protein: CASSQGQAANYGYTF.

V usage is TRBV14 and J usage is TRBJ2-7; D is unclear. The CDR3 runs to 12 residues. Germline lookup yields CDR1 SGHDN and CDR2 FVKESK. Between the trimmed V and J ends, which lost 5 bases and 4 bases, there was a span of 9 bases. The CDR3 here is CASSSRGYEQYF. CDR3 in DNA: TGTGCCAGCAGCAGCCGAGGTTACGAGCAGTACTTC.

The rearrangement links TRBV5-1 to TRBJ1-2, with 10 positions matching TRBD1. The J segment lost 6 bases and the V segment lost 4 bases, leaving 9 bases of the junction unmatched. This CDR3 comprises 15 residues. Germline V lookup: CDR1 SGHRS, CDR2 YFSETQ. In DNA form, the CDR3 reads TGCGCCAGCAGCCGGGACAGGGGAGTCGAGGATGGCTACACCTTC. Translated: CASSRDRGVEDGYTF.

The rearrangement joins TRBV6-1 to TRBJ2-5; 7 positions agree with TRBD2. CDR1 is MNHNS, CDR2 SASEGT, per germline. This CDR3 has 17 amino acids. V gave up 3 bases and J gave up 1 base; unmatched junction bases: 11. CDR3 DNA sequence: TGTGCCAGCAGTGACCTATGGGCGGGAGCTTCCCAAGAGACCCAGTACTTC. This gives the protein CASSDLWAGASQETQYF.

The chain uses TRBV19 and TRBJ2-7; 7 bases fit TRBD2. V lost 2 bases to trimming and J lost 3 bases; unmatched junction nucleotides: 4. Germline values: CDR1 LNHDA, CDR2 SQIVND (reference sequence). The CDR3 extends over 14 amino acids. The CDR3 loop reads CASSIPGGSYEQYF. The CDR3 coding sequence is TGTGCCAGTAGTATACCGGGAGGTAGCTACGAGCAGTACTTC.

This clone has just one count. J is TRBJ1-1 and V is TRBV5-8; D is possibly TRBD1 (6 bases). The CDR3 spans 16 residues. Deletions cut 0 bases from V and 5 bases from J, with 17 bases between. The V gene's germline CDR1 is SGHTS and CDR2 YDEGEE. The CDR3 region is CASSLGAGTKRTEAFF. The CDR3 DNA sequence: TGTGCCAGCAGCTTGGGGGCCGGGACAAAAAGGACTGAAGCTTTCTTT.

The V call is TRBV12-2, the J call TRBJ2-2; the table's D call, TRBD1, was not checked against the DNA. TRBV12-2 is listed as a pseudogene. CDR3 length: 13 residues. This CDR3 reads CASRLSGNGELFF. In DNA form, the CDR3 reads TGTGCAAGTCGCTTATCAGGTAACGGGGAGCTGTTTTTT.

V gene TRBV15 combines with J gene TRBJ2-6; TRBD2 is a possible D gene (7 bases). The CDR3 totals 16 residues. V shed 8 bases and J shed 0 bases, with 14 bases lying between them. Per germline, CDR1 LNHNV and CDR2 YYDKDF (reference sequence). DNA of the CDR3: TGTGCCACCCGCGGGGGCAGGAGCTCTGGGGCCAACGTCCTGACTTTC. Residues: CATRGGRSSGANVLTF.

V is TRBV19 and J is TRBJ2-1; D possibly corresponds to TRBD2 (7 bases). Trimming left V 4 bases short and J 4 bases short, with 20 bases between. This CDR3 has 17 residues. Germline assignment: CDR1 LNHDA and CDR2 SQIVND (reference sequence). CDR3 DNA sequence: TGTGCCAGTAGTAGCCCCTCTAGGGGGAGGGTTTACAATGAGCAGTTCTTC. Residues: CASSSPSRGRVYNEQFF.

The CDR3 DNA reads as TGTGCCAGCAGTTACGGACAGGGACTAAACACCATATATTTT. Translating it yields CASSYGQGLNTIYF. V usage is TRBV6-5 and J usage is TRBJ1-3, with 8 nucleotides matching TRBD1. The V gene's germline CDR1 is MNHEY and CDR2 SVGAGI. The CDR3 consists of 14 residues. J lost 6 bases, V lost 2 bases, and 3 bases had no gene match.

This clone appeared once. This chain joins TRBV27 and TRBJ2-5; a possible D gene is TRBD2 (6 bases). With 3 bases removed from V and 5 bases from J, the gap between germline ends came to 16 bases. The CDR3 is made up of 15 amino acids. Germline CDR1 is MNHEY and CDR2 is SMNVEV (reference sequence). This CDR3 is CASSFGPEGFETQYF. DNA for the CDR3: TGTGCCAGCAGTTTTGGGCCGGAGGGATTTGAGACCCAGTACTTC.

The J gene is TRBJ2-2, the V gene TRBV10-3; TRBD2 agrees at 7 bases. This CDR3 contains 13 residues. The J segment lost 5 bases and the V segment lost 9 bases, leaving 6 bases of the junction unmatched. Germline values: CDR1 ENHRY, CDR2 SYGVKD. CDR3 sequence: CAIGAGETGELFF. The CDR3 region has the DNA TGTGCCATAGGTGCGGGAGAAACCGGGGAGCTGTTTTTT.

This clone was detected once. The chain links TRBV30 to TRBJ2-1; no definite D call. Germline V gene data show CDR1 as GTSNPN and CDR2 as SVGIG (reference sequence). Trimming removed 0 bases at V and 8 bases at J, with 5 bases between. The CDR3 totals 11 residues. CDR3 bases: TGTGCCTGGAGTGTACTCGATGAGCAGTTCTTC. Protein product: CAWSVLDEQFF.

This chain uses TRBV28 with TRBJ2-3, with 7 nucleotides matching TRBD2. This CDR3 has 14 amino acids. Germline assignment: CDR1 MDHEN and CDR2 SYDVKM. With V trimmed by 5 bases and J by 2 bases, 4 bases remained unmatched. The DNA for the CDR3 is TGTGCCAGCAGTGAGCGGGGACTCACAGATACGCAGTATTTT. This encodes CASSERGLTDTQYF.